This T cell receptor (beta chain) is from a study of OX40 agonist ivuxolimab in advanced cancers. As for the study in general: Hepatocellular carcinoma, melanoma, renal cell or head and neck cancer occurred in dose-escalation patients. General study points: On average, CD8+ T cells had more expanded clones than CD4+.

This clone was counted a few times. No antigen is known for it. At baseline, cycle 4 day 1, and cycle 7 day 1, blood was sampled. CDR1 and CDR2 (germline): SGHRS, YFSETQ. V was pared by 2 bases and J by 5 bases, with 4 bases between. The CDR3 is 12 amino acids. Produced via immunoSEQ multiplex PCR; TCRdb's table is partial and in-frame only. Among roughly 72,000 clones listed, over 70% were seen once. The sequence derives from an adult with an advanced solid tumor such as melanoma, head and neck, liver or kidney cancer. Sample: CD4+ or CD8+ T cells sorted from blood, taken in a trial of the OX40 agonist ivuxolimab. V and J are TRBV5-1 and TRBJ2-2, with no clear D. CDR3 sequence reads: CASSFTTGELFF. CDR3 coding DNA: TGCGCCAGCAGCTTCACTACCGGGGAGCTGTTTTTT.